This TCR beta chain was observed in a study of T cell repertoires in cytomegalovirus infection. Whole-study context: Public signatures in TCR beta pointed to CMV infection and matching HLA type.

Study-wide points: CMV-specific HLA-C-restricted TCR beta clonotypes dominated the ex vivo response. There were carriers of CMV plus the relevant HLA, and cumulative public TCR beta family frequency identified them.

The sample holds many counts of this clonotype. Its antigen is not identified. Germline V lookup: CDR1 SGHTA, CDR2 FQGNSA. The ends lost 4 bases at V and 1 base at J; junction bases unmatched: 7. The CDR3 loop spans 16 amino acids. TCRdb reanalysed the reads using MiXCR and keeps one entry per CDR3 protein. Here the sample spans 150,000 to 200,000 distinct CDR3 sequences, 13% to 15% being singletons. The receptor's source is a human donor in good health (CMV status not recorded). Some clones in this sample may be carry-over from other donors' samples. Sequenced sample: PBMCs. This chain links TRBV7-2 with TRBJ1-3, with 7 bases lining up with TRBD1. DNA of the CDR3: TGTGCCAGCAGCTACCTACAGGGGCCGTCTGGAAACACCATATATTTT. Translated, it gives CASSYLQGPSGNTIYF.